The 9 T cell receptor beta chains listed next were all sequenced from one sample in a study of blood T cell repertoires in COVID-19 (TCRdb year 2020). The library came from the immunoSEQ multiplex PCR assay. Here the immuneACCESS table is served through TCRdb, limited to in-frame sequences with V and J called. Missing clones are a known gap in these copies; in checked studies unresolved V genes cover under half, and the rest lacks a known reason. The sample table holds 80,000 to 95,000 clones, of which over 60% were seen once. In total, the top ten clones hold around 19% of the sample. Material: peripheral blood. Receptor source: a woman older than 75 with active or convalescent COVID-19.

This chain's CDR3 is CASSLDRSNYGYTF. The DNA of the CDR3 is TGCGCCAGCAGCTTGGATCGTAGTAACTATGGCTACACCTTC. The chain is built from TRBV5-1 and TRBJ1-2; D uncertain. CDR1 and CDR2 (germline): SGHRS, YFSETQ. The CDR3 spans 14 residues. Trimming left V 0 bases short and J 1 base short, with 7 bases between.

This clone was counted at least ten times. The V gene is TRBV6-1, the J gene TRBJ1-5; the D is unclear. This CDR3 has 19 amino acids. Germline CDR1 and CDR2: MNHNS and SASEGT. Trimming stripped 2 bases from V and 0 bases from J, with 20 bases between. The CDR3 DNA reads TGTGCCAGCAGTGAAAGTTTGGGCTCCTTGAAATATAGCAATCAGCCCCAGCATTTT. Its protein product is CASSESLGSLKYSNQPQHF.

The chain carries TRBV4-1 and TRBJ1-5; TRBD1 aligns across 9 bases. J lost 5 bases, V lost 6 bases, and 11 bases had no gene match. Germline CDR1 is MGHRA and CDR2 is YSYEKL. The CDR3 has 16 amino acids. This chain's CDR3 is CASSQQGAMGDQPQHF. The DNA of the CDR3 is TGCGCCAGCAGTCAACAGGGGGCTATGGGGGATCAGCCCCAGCATTTT.

V and J are TRBV14 and TRBJ1-1; D possibly corresponds to TRBD1 (5 bases). V shed 3 bases and J shed 7 bases, with 9 bases lying between them. CDR3 length: 12 amino acids. In germline, CDR1 is SGHDN, CDR2 FVKESK. Here the CDR3 reads CASSQRGNEAFF. The CDR3 DNA reads TGTGCCAGCAGCCAGCGGGGGAATGAAGCTTTCTTT.

J is TRBJ1-5 and V is TRBV24-1; D not resolved. The V gene lost 7 bases and the J gene lost 6 bases, with 9 bases spanning the gap. The CDR3 length is 12 residues. In germline, CDR1 is KGHDR, CDR2 SFDVKD. CDR3 protein: CATSLSCQPQHF. As DNA, the CDR3 is TGTGCCACCAGCCTCTCTTGTCAGCCCCAGCATTTT.

V is TRBV5-6 and J is TRBJ2-2, with D perhaps matching TRBD1 (5 bases). Germline V CDR1 and CDR2: SGHDT, YYEEEE. Trimming left V 3 bases short and J 4 bases short, with 13 bases between. This CDR3 is 15 amino acids long. DNA of the CDR3: TGTGCCAGCAGCTCGCTCCAGGGTAGCACCGGGGAGCTGTTTTTT. This encodes CASSSLQGSTGELFF. Complete variable domain (other parts from reference TRBV5-6 and TRBJ2-2): DAGVTQSPTHLIKTRGQQVTLRCSPKSGHDTVSWYQQALGQGPQFIFQYYEEEERQRGNFPDRFSGHQFPNYSSELNVNALLLGDSALYLCASSSLQGSTGELFFGEGSRLTVL.

The V gene is TRBV18, the J gene TRBJ1-1, with 8 bases identical to TRBD1. Germline V gene sequence: CDR1 KGHSH, CDR2 LQKENI. With V trimmed by 2 bases and J by 1 base, 3 bases remained unmatched. The CDR3 is made up of 15 amino acids. The CDR3: CASSPDRGENTEAFF. Here the CDR3 DNA reads TGTGCCAGCTCACCAGACAGGGGAGAGAACACTGAAGCTTTCTTT.

The chain uses TRBV6-5 and TRBJ2-4; 10 nucleotides agree with TRBD2. Germline V gene lookup returns CDR1 MNHEY and CDR2 SVGAGI. V shed 7 bases, J shed 7 bases, and the junction held 7 bases outside the gene matches. This CDR3 spans 14 amino acids. The CDR3, as DNA: TGTGCCAGCAAGGTCTCTAGCGGGGGTAACATTCAGTACTTC. This gives the protein CASKVSSGGNIQYF.

This clone appeared many times. The chain recombines TRBV5-4 with TRBJ2-7; D unclear. The CDR3 is 14 amino acids. CDR1 SGHNT and CDR2 YYREEE come from the germline V gene (reference sequence). V was pared by 0 bases and J by 6 bases, with 13 bases between. The CDR3 spells CASSLGLSATEQYF. The DNA for the CDR3 is TGTGCCAGCAGCTTGGGATTATCAGCGACCGAGCAGTACTTC.